The rows below give T cell receptor beta chains drawn from one sample of a study of molecular identifiers for immune sequencing clone quantification. TCRdb called the PCR reads again in MiXCR, with one record for every CDR3 protein. This table holds roughly 300,000 distinct CDR3 sequences, roughly a quarter found once. Input material: naive CD8+ T cells from blood, with Jurkat cell RNA spiked in. The receptors were gathered from a human donor in good health. Some libraries in this study had Jurkat cell RNA spiked in. Each CDR3 is given without its conserved first and last residue. The order of the fields is CDR3 protein, D gene, V gene. D genes are given only for firm matches.

cdr3_aa: ASSQDMTGAANEQF
d_call: .
v_call: TRBV4-1

cdr3_aa: ASSQTQGYRTEAF
d_call: .
v_call: TRBV4-3

cdr3_aa: ASSFTGKGGSTEAF
d_call: .
v_call: TRBV12-3/TRBV12-4

cdr3_aa: ASSPHDPAGAGSTIY
d_call: .
v_call: TRBV6-5

cdr3_aa: ASSQTTGNTEAF
d_call: .
v_call: TRBV7-9

cdr3_aa: ASSQGLAGPDTQY
d_call: TRBD2
v_call: TRBV3-1

cdr3_aa: ASSPGTGRAEAF
d_call: TRBD1
v_call: TRBV7-2

cdr3_aa: ASSKVDRPNTEAF
d_call: .
v_call: TRBV7-9

cdr3_aa: ASSSGLAGVHSYEQY
d_call: TRBD2
v_call: TRBV13

cdr3_aa: ASSLFATEAF
d_call: .
v_call: TRBV7-9

cdr3_aa: ASRETGLYEQY
d_call: .
v_call: TRBV27

cdr3_aa: ASSLGPEPLH
d_call: .
v_call: TRBV7-9

cdr3_aa: ASSPEPGRPSTDTQY
d_call: .
v_call: TRBV4-3

cdr3_aa: ASSGYRGKETQY
d_call: TRBD1
v_call: TRBV6-5

cdr3_aa: ASSLEVSYEQY
d_call: .
v_call: TRBV5-1

cdr3_aa: ASSRDSSYNEQF
d_call: TRBD1
v_call: TRBV2

cdr3_aa: GSSRYGTGLYSGNTIY
d_call: TRBD1
v_call: TRBV7-9

cdr3_aa: ASSFISSTDTQY
d_call: .
v_call: TRBV12-3/TRBV12-4

cdr3_aa: SVVATEAF
d_call: .
v_call: TRBV29-1

cdr3_aa: ASSQEVIGEKLF
d_call: .
v_call: TRBV4-3

cdr3_aa: SVQWWREVNTEAF
d_call: .
v_call: TRBV29-1

cdr3_aa: ASKSTRDSQETQY
d_call: TRBD1
v_call: TRBV7-6

cdr3_aa: ASSLETGSYNTEAF
d_call: .
v_call: TRBV13

cdr3_aa: ASSPLAGTITDTQY
d_call: TRBD2
v_call: TRBV7-2